The clone carrying this T cell receptor (beta chain) came up many times. Its antigen is not identified. One end of the junction fails to match germline, which may point to a read error. This sample was included in a study of T cells in Graves' hyperthyroidism and ophthalmopathy. Study conclusions and caveats: Most thyroid-expanded clonotypes above 0.001 were also found in blood. From stable hyperthyroidism, ophthalmopathy was set apart by a 13 V-J model.

RNA transcripts were the template for amplifying TCR beta CDR3 regions. HTBI primers were used for first-round RT-PCR of the TCR CDR3. TCRdb itself ran the multiplex PCR reads through MiXCR, one entry per CDR3 protein. The table has approximately 720,000 distinct CDR3 sequences, around 19% seen once. This CDR3 contains 13 residues. Diagnosis of hyperthyroidism was new in patients aged 18 to 65, and its duration was under 2 months. Used for diagnoses were clinical symptoms, serum thyroxine and TRAb, thyroid ultrasound and orbital computed tomography. The sample comprised blood. The chain links TRBV12-3 or TRBV12-4 to TRBJ1-1; D possibly corresponds to TRBD1 (5 bases). This TCR was sampled from a woman between 45 and 60 years old with Graves' hyperthyroidism that later progressed to Graves' ophthalmopathy. CDR3 DNA: TGTGCCAGCAGCTTAGGGGTCAGGACTGAAGCTTTCTTT. Translated: CASSLGVRTEAFF.